Each of the 8 T cell receptor beta chains below was sequenced from the same sample in a study of blood T cell repertoires in COVID-19. Using immunoSEQ multiplex PCR, the repertoire was profiled, and TCRdb retains in-frame clones only, with some absent. The top ten hold about 9.3% of the sample, which has about 250,000 clones, around 85% seen once. The sequenced sample consisted of PBMCs or T cells enriched from blood (not recorded which). Source of these receptors: a woman aged 45-65 years with acute COVID-19.

The V call is TRBV13, the J call TRBJ2-5; 11 bases agree with TRBD2. The germline V gene has CDR1 PRHDT and CDR2 FYEKMQ (reference sequence). The trim removed 3 bases at V and 5 bases at J, leaving 5 bases unmatched. This CDR3 is 15 amino acids long. The DNA of the CDR3 is TGTGCCAGCAGCTTTACTAGCGGGGGTACGGAGACCCAGTACTTC. This gives the protein CASSFTSGGTETQYF.

The chain recombines TRBV7-2 with TRBJ2-5; 7 positions match TRBD1. Germline V CDR1 and CDR2: SGHTA, FQGNSA. The junction had 3 bases not matched to a gene; V was cut back by 6 bases and J by 2 bases. This CDR3 is 13 amino acids long. The CDR3 here is CASRQTGQETQYF. CDR3 bases: TGTGCCAGCAGACAGACAGGGCAAGAGACCCAGTACTTC.

The chain employs TRBV2 and TRBJ1-1; 7 bases are shared with TRBD1. V lost 6 bases to trimming and J lost 1 base; unmatched junction nucleotides: 5. The CDR3 extends over 14 amino acids. The germline CDR1 and CDR2 sequences are SNHLY and FYNNEI. In nucleotides, the CDR3 is TGTGCCAGCAGCTGGACAGGAAAGAACACTGAAGCTTTCTTT. Amino acids: CASSWTGKNTEAFF.

The genes are TRBV4-3 and TRBJ1-1; D gene unclear. There are 15 residues in the CDR3. The ends were cut back, 1 base at V and 4 bases at J, with 13 bases in the middle. Germline V gene lookup returns CDR1 LGHNA and CDR2 YSLEER. The CDR3 bases are TGCGCCAGCAGCCAAGTGGGCGGGTCGGGCACTGAAGCTTTCTTT. This gives the protein CASSQVGGSGTEAFF.

V usage is TRBV5-1 and J usage is TRBJ1-2; 10 nucleotides match TRBD1. The CDR3 is 21 residues long. The V gene end was trimmed by 0 bases and the J gene end by 5 bases; junction bases not matched to a gene: 22. The germline gives CDR1 SGHRS, CDR2 YFSETQ. Here the CDR3 reads CASSLGIIPRTGGRKLYGYTF. The CDR3 DNA follows: TGCGCCAGCAGCTTGGGAATCATCCCGAGGACAGGGGGAAGAAAACTATATGGCTACACCTTC.

With regard to this clone: Because the CDR3's place on the DNA is in doubt, the DNA is left out and the CDR3 is given as listed by TCRdb. The chain links TRBV21-1 to TRBJ1-1; the table's D call, TRBD1, has no DNA check behind it. TRBV21-1 is recorded as a pseudogene. The CDR3 has 15 amino acids, counting both end residues. CDR3 loop: CASSRRWGFGTEAFF.

This clone was seen a few times. The gene calls are TRBV7-2 and TRBJ1-1; the match to TRBD1 covers 9 bases. V shed 7 bases and J 4 bases; nucleotides not matched to a gene: 4. From germline, CDR1 is SGHTA and CDR2 FQGNSA. The CDR3 is made up of 13 amino acids. The CDR3 sequence: CASTKDRGTEAFF. CDR3 nucleotides: TGTGCCAGCACCAAGGACAGGGGCACTGAAGCTTTCTTT.

This chain links TRBV19 with TRBJ1-1; no clear D gene. Looked up from germline, CDR1 is LNHDA and CDR2 is SQIVND (reference sequence). V was pared by 6 bases and J by 5 bases, with 13 bases between. The CDR3 spans 13 residues. The CDR3 nucleotides read TGTGCCAGTAGCATTCTTGCGGGGACTGAAGCTTTCTTT. Amino acids: CASSILAGTEAFF.